These 30 T cell receptor beta chains came from one sample sequenced in a study of blood T cell repertoires in COVID-19. Sequencing was performed with immunoSEQ multiplex PCR; in TCRdb, only in-frame clones are kept and a portion is missing. The data contain about 320,000 clones, 80% to 90% of them seen just once; the ten biggest clones take up about 6%. The sample taken for sequencing was peripheral blood. The receptors were sampled from a man between 18 and 35 years old who had recovered from COVID-19.

Note on this clone: Sequence at one end of the junction differs from germline and may be a read error. The chain carries TRBV12-3 or TRBV12-4 and TRBJ1-2; 8 bases line up with TRBD1. The CDR3 has 11 amino acids. The CDR3 DNA reads as TGTGCCAGCAGCCTCGGGACAGGCTGGGCCTTC. Its protein product is CASSLGTGWAF.

The chain links TRBV19 to TRBJ2-1; TRBD1 might be the D (6 bases). Germline CDR1 LNHDA, CDR2 SQIVND (reference sequence). This CDR3 has 16 amino acids. Trimming shortened V by 5 bases and J by 0 bases, and 14 bases separated the two germline ends. The CDR3: CASSSTQGSSYNEQFF. The CDR3 DNA follows: TGTGCCAGTAGTTCAACGCAGGGGAGCTCCTACAATGAGCAGTTCTTC.

J is TRBJ1-5 and V is TRBV12-5; D uncertain. V was cut by 6 bases and J by 0 bases, with 6 bases left in between. The CDR3 totals 13 residues. Germline CDR1 is LGHNT and CDR2 is FRNRAP. The CDR3 loop is CASGLYSNQPQHF. DNA for the CDR3: TGTGCTAGTGGACTCTATAGCAATCAGCCCCAGCATTTT.

The V gene is TRBV28, the J gene TRBJ2-1, with TRBD2 as a possible D gene (5 bases). Germline V lookup: CDR1 MDHEN, CDR2 SYDVKM. V was clipped by 3 bases and J by 2 bases, with 14 bases between them. This CDR3 region has 16 residues. CDR3 in amino acids: CASSFVRDNPYNEQFF. In DNA form, the CDR3 reads TGTGCCAGCAGTTTTGTGAGGGATAATCCCTACAATGAGCAGTTCTTC.

The table lists this clone with a few counts. The sample holds other DNA sequences that translate to the same CDR3. J is TRBJ1-5 and V is TRBV9; 7 nucleotides line up with TRBD1. The V and J ends lost 4 bases and 6 bases, in that order; junction bases with no gene match: 4. The CDR3 covers 13 residues. Looked up from germline, CDR1 is SGDLS and CDR2 is YYNGEE. The DNA of the CDR3 is TGTGCCAGCAGCCGACAGGGAGGTCAGCCCCAGCATTTT. Translating it yields CASSRQGGQPQHF.

This rearrangement joins TRBV19 to TRBJ2-1; unclear D gene. V lost 5 bases and J 5 bases, leaving 16 bases between the germline ends. Looked up from germline, CDR1 is LNHDA and CDR2 is SQIVND (reference sequence). This CDR3 has 15 amino acids. The CDR3 spells CASSLPREIDNEQFF. The DNA of the CDR3 is TGTGCCAGTAGTTTACCCCGAGAGATCGACAATGAGCAGTTCTTC.

This sequence joins TRBV18 and TRBJ1-2; TRBD1 might be the D (6 bases). V shed 4 bases and J shed 0 bases, with 15 bases lying between them. This CDR3 region has 16 residues. CDR1 and CDR2 (germline): KGHSH, LQKENI. The DNA for the CDR3 is TGTGCCAGCTCACGGGACACCGGATCCCCTAACTATGGCTACACCTTC. Translating it yields CASSRDTGSPNYGYTF. Looking up the rest from reference TRBV18 and TRBJ1-2 gives the full variable domain: NAGVMQNPRHLVRRRGQEARLRCSPMKGHSHVYWYRQLPEEGLKFMVYLQKENIIDESGMPKERFSAEFPKEGPSILRIQQVVRGDSAAYFCASSRDTGSPNYGYTFGSGTRLTVV.

CDR3 region: CASSLSENYGYTF. The CDR3 coding sequence is TGTGCCAGCAGTTTATCGGAGAACTATGGCTACACCTTC. The chain joins TRBV12-3 or TRBV12-4 to TRBJ1-2; D is uncertain. This CDR3 spans 13 amino acids. The V end was cut by 2 bases, the J end by 2 bases, with 6 bases between.

J is TRBJ2-2 and V is TRBV15, with 10 bases lining up with TRBD1. The CDR3 contains 16 residues. The V gene end was trimmed by 5 bases and the J gene end by 6 bases; junction bases not matched to a gene: 9. Germline CDR1 reads LNHNV; CDR2 reads YYDKDF (reference sequence). CDR3 residues: CATSGGSGQGAGELFF. The CDR3 DNA sequence: TGTGCCACCAGCGGAGGCTCCGGACAGGGGGCCGGGGAGCTGTTTTTT.

This sequence joins TRBV18 and TRBJ2-7; 9 positions agree with TRBD1. The germline V gene has CDR1 KGHSH and CDR2 LQKENI. V lost 3 bases, J lost 2 bases, and 5 bases stayed unmatched. CDR3 size: 15 residues. CDR3: CASSPGTGPPYEQYF. Written as DNA, the CDR3 is TGTGCCAGCTCACCTGGGACAGGGCCTCCCTACGAGCAGTACTTC.

V is TRBV19 and J is TRBJ1-2; the D gene is possibly TRBD1 (6 bases). The CDR3 is made up of 15 amino acids. Trimming pared 7 bases from V and 2 bases from J, leaving 17 bases between. The germline V gene has CDR1 LNHDA and CDR2 SQIVND (reference sequence). The CDR3 DNA reads TGTGCCAGTACCCAAGACAGGAACCCAAACTATGGCTACACCTTC. It codes for CASTQDRNPNYGYTF. The entire variable domain, with the rest obtained from reference TRBV19 and TRBJ1-2, is as follows: DGGITQSPKYLFRKEGQNVTLSCEQNLNHDAMYWYRQDPGQGLRLIYYSQIVNDFQKGDIAEGYSVSREKKESFPLTVTSAQKNPTAFYLCASTQDRNPNYGYTFGSGTRLTVV.

The chain couples TRBV7-2 to TRBJ2-2; D gene ambiguous. The germline V and J ends were trimmed by 5 bases and 1 base, with 5 bases remaining between them. This CDR3 is built from 13 residues. From germline, CDR1 is SGHTA and CDR2 FQGNSA. The DNA for the CDR3 is TGTGCCAGCAGCGTCCAGAACACCGGGGAGCTGTTTTTT. Translating gives CASSVQNTGELFF.

The chain uses TRBV5-4 and TRBJ1-4, with 7 bases fitting TRBD1. The CDR3 has 12 amino acids. V lost 6 bases to trimming and J lost 6 bases; unmatched junction nucleotides: 2. Germline CDR1 and CDR2: SGHNT and YYREEE (reference sequence). CDR3 nucleotide sequence: TGTGCCAGCAACGACAGGGATGAAAAACTGTTTTTT. Translation gives CASNDRDEKLFF.

This clone was observed once. V and J are TRBV18 and TRBJ1-5; no firm D call. CDR3 size: 14 residues. Trimming took off 3 bases at V and 5 bases at J, with 11 bases between the two ends. The germline CDR1 and CDR2 sequences are KGHSH and LQKENI. CDR3 sequence reads: CASSPNSEDQPQHF. The CDR3 DNA reads TGTGCCAGCTCACCCAATAGCGAAGATCAGCCCCAGCATTTT.

The chain joins TRBV11-2 to TRBJ2-1, with D hard to call. Per the germline V gene, CDR1 is SGHAT and CDR2 is FQNNGV. The CDR3 has 16 amino acids. Trimming cost V 5 bases and J 4 bases, with 18 bases left between them. The CDR3 is CASSTPPLAPYNEQFF. The CDR3 coding sequence is TGTGCCAGCAGCACACCCCCATTGGCCCCGTACAATGAGCAGTTCTTC. The full variable domain, completed using reference TRBV11-2 and TRBJ2-1, is EAGVAQSPRYKIIEKRQSVAFWCNPISGHATLYWYQQILGQGPKLLIQFQNNGVVDDSQLPKDRFSAERLKGVDSTLKIQPAKLEDSAVYLCASSTPPLAPYNEQFFGPGTRLTVL.

The CDR3 region has the DNA TGTGCCAGCAGCCAAGTGGACAGGGGAGTTGAAGCTTTCTTT. Protein sequence: CASSQVDRGVEAFF. J is TRBJ1-1 and V is TRBV4-2, with TRBD1 identical over 9 bases. After removal of 1 base from V and 7 bases from J, the junction contained 4 bases not matched to a gene. CDR1 LGHNA and CDR2 YNFKEQ come from the germline V gene. The CDR3 loop spans 14 amino acids.

The rearrangement uses TRBV6-5 and TRBJ1-2; no definite D call. CDR1 and CDR2 (germline): MNHEY, SVGAGI. The V end lost 6 bases, the J end lost 2 bases, and 10 bases lay between the germline ends. The CDR3 is 13 amino acids. The CDR3 here is CASRTGGNYGYTF. The DNA for the CDR3 is TGTGCCAGCAGGACTGGAGGGAACTATGGCTACACCTTC.

The rearrangement links TRBV5-1 to TRBJ2-3; TRBD2 matches 13 bases. Trimming at V came to 2 bases and at J to 3 bases, leaving 6 bases not matched to a gene. The CDR3 has 17 residues. CDR1 is SGHRS and CDR2 is YFSETQ in the germline V gene. The CDR3 DNA sequence: TGCGCCAGCAGCTTTTGGACTAGCGGGAGTAGGACAGATACGCAGTATTTT. It translates to CASSFWTSGSRTDTQYF.

This clone showed up just a few times. V gene TRBV7-8 combines with J gene TRBJ2-3; maybe TRBD1 (6 bases). Per the germline V gene, CDR1 is SGHVS and CDR2 is FQNEAQ. The germline V and J ends were trimmed by 3 bases and 14 bases, with 24 bases remaining between them. This CDR3 spans 15 amino acids. This CDR3 is CASSFGQGQLASAYF. Written as DNA, the CDR3 is TGTGCCAGCAGCTTCGGACAAGGACAGCTGGCGTCCGCGTATTTT.

Concerning this clone: Additional DNA sequences in this sample encode the identical CDR3. The J gene is TRBJ2-3, the V gene TRBV6-2 or TRBV6-3; TRBD2 aligns across 10 bases. Germline V gene data show CDR1 as MNHEY and CDR2 as SVGEGT. This CDR3 has 16 residues. The J segment lost 1 base and the V segment lost 0 bases, leaving 1 base of the junction unmatched. The CDR3 protein is CASSYSLAGGTDTQYF. In nucleotides, the CDR3 is TGTGCCAGCAGTTACTCCCTAGCGGGAGGCACAGATACGCAGTATTTT.

V usage is TRBV29-1 and J usage is TRBJ2-1, with TRBD1 as a possible D gene (7 bases). The germline V and J ends were trimmed by 8 bases and 12 bases, with 11 bases remaining between them. This CDR3 has 9 amino acids. In germline, CDR1 is SQVTM, CDR2 ANQGSEA. CDR3 nucleotides: TGCAGCCCGCGGGACAGGCAGTTCTTC. Translated, it gives CSPRDRQFF.

The rearrangement links TRBV24-1 to TRBJ1-5, with 7 nucleotides matching TRBD1. The germline V gene encodes CDR1 KGHDR and CDR2 SFDVKD. The junction had 10 bases not matched to a gene; V was cut back by 7 bases and J by 2 bases. This CDR3 contains 16 residues. CDR3 residues: CATSPIRGAGNQPQHF. The CDR3, as DNA: TGTGCCACCAGCCCCATCAGGGGGGCAGGCAATCAGCCCCAGCATTTT.

This clone was recorded only once. V gene TRBV7-6 combines with J gene TRBJ1-5; D is unclear. The germline V and J ends were trimmed by 10 bases and 5 bases, with 15 bases remaining between them. Germline CDR1 and CDR2: SGHVS and FNYEAQ. The CDR3 is 13 residues long. CDR3 sequence reads: CATSTIPHQPQHF. CDR3 sequence (DNA): TGTGCCACCTCGACAATACCCCATCAGCCCCAGCATTTT.

This clone has only one observation. This sequence joins TRBV11-2 and TRBJ2-3; 12 bases are a match to TRBD2. CDR3 length: 16 residues. Per germline, CDR1 SGHAT and CDR2 FQNNGV. The J segment lost 5 bases and the V segment lost 5 bases, leaving 8 bases of the junction unmatched. The CDR3 DNA sequence: TGTGCCAGCAGCCGAGCTAGCGGGGGGGCCGGAGATACGCAGTATTTT. Its translation is CASSRASGGAGDTQYF.

V and J are TRBV27 and TRBJ2-7, with 8 bases that match TRBD1. The germline CDR1 and CDR2 sequences are MNHEY and SMNVEV (reference sequence). The CDR3 covers 16 residues. V trimming: 5 bases; J trimming: 7 bases; junction bases outside the gene matches: 16. CDR3 region: CASSLITGTGPSEQYF. CDR3 coding DNA: TGTGCCAGCAGTCTAATCACCGGGACAGGTCCCTCTGAGCAGTACTTC.

This rearrangement joins TRBV5-1 to TRBJ2-3; TRBD1 aligns across 12 bases. V dropped 4 bases and J dropped 2; count of bases not matched to a gene: 5. From germline, CDR1 is SGHRS and CDR2 YFSETQ. The CDR3 runs 16 residues. In nucleotides, the CDR3 is TGCGCCAGCAGCCGAGGGACAGGGGGCACCACAGATACGCAGTATTTT. It is translated as CASSRGTGGTTDTQYF.

The chain joins TRBV12-3 or TRBV12-4 to TRBJ2-7; D is ambiguous. This CDR3 spans 12 amino acids. V was cut by 5 bases and J by 4 bases, with 9 bases left in between. The CDR3, as DNA: TGTGCCAGCAGTGCTGAGATTTACGAGCAGTACTTC. Translated, it gives CASSAEIYEQYF.

The chain recombines TRBV19 with TRBJ2-1; D possibly corresponds to TRBD2 (5 bases). The CDR3 sequence is 14 residues long. The germline gives CDR1 LNHDA, CDR2 SQIVND (reference sequence). V was shortened by 4 bases and J by 6 bases, with 13 bases between the two germline ends. The CDR3 nucleotides are TGTGCCAGTAGTACCCTTACTAGTTTCAATGAGCAGTTCTTC. This encodes CASSTLTSFNEQFF.

This rearrangement joins TRBV19 to TRBJ1-5; D not resolved. V was clipped by 5 bases and J by 7 bases, with 12 bases between them. This CDR3 has 13 amino acids. The germline V gene encodes CDR1 LNHDA and CDR2 SQIVND (reference sequence). For the CDR3, the DNA is TGTGCCAGTAGTCCCTTTGGAGGCCAGCCCCAGCATTTT. As protein: CASSPFGGQPQHF.

V usage is TRBV12-2 and J usage is TRBJ2-3; the tabulated D call, TRBD2, remains unverified against the DNA. TRBV12-2 is noted as a pseudogene. The CDR3 is made up of 16 amino acids. Here the CDR3 DNA reads TGTGCCCCGGGGGTGGGACTAGCGGGAGATACAGATACGCAGTATTTT. Translation: CAPGVGLAGDTDTQYF.